The 5 T cell receptor beta chains below come from one sample, sequenced in a study of cytomegalovirus exposure and HLA in healthy donors. The PCR contained 60 Vbeta and 13 Jbeta primers. Sequencing was performed with immunoSEQ multiplex PCR; in TCRdb, only in-frame clones are kept and a portion is missing. The sample consists of 150,000 to 200,000 clones, approximately 85% of them appearing once. Sequenced: PBMCs. The source is a man aged 18 to 30 in good health and CMV-seropositive.

The V and J genes are TRBV11-1 and TRBJ2-7, with TRBD1 as a possible D gene (5 bases). V shed 1 base and J shed 3 bases, with 13 bases lying between them. CDR1 and CDR2 (germline): SGHAT, FQDESV (reference sequence). This CDR3 is built from 15 residues. CDR3 DNA sequence: TGTGCCAGCAGCTTAGAGGGCTCAGGGAACTACGAGCAGTACTTC. As protein: CASSLEGSGNYEQYF. The variable domain in full, with the rest retrieved from reference TRBV11-1 and TRBJ2-7, is EAEVAQSPRYKITEKSQAVAFWCDPISGHATLYWYRQILGQGPELLVQFQDESVVDDSQLPKDRFSAERLKGVDSTLKIQPAELGDSAMYLCASSLEGSGNYEQYFGPGTRLTVT.

The chain has TRBV7-9 and TRBJ2-7, with TRBD1 identical over 7 bases. The germline gives CDR1 SEHNR, CDR2 FQNEAQ (reference sequence). The CDR3 spans 15 residues. Trimming at V came to 5 bases and at J to 0 bases, leaving 7 bases not matched to a gene. DNA for the CDR3: TGTGCCAGCAGCGGAGACAGGGAACTCTCCTACGAGCAGTACTTC. Protein sequence: CASSGDRELSYEQYF.

V gene TRBV7-9 combines with J gene TRBJ2-1; 8 bases map to TRBD2. Germline lookup yields CDR1 SEHNR and CDR2 FQNEAQ (reference sequence). The V and J ends lost 5 bases and 1 base, in that order; junction bases with no gene match: 4. CDR3 size: 15 residues. The CDR3 nucleotides are TGTGCCAGCAGCGGAGCTAGCGGGTCCTACAATGAGCAGTTCTTC. It yields the protein CASSGASGSYNEQFF.

This clone has a handful of counts. The chain links TRBV5-8 to TRBJ2-2; D is ambiguous. This CDR3 has 12 residues. Germline V gene lookup returns CDR1 SGHTS and CDR2 YDEGEE. Trimming cost V 4 bases and J 8 bases, with 9 bases left between them. CDR3 in amino acids: CASSPRVGELFF. CDR3 sequence (DNA): TGTGCCAGCAGCCCCCGGGTTGGGGAGCTGTTTTTT.

This rearrangement joins TRBV29-1 to TRBJ1-1; 7 nucleotides align to TRBD1. Losses at the gene ends were 4 bases for V and 1 base for J; bases not matched to a gene: 0. CDR1 is SQVTM, CDR2 ANQGSEA, per germline. This CDR3 is built from 12 residues. CDR3 DNA sequence: TGCAGCGTTGGGACAGGGAACACTGAAGCTTTCTTT. This sequence encodes CSVGTGNTEAFF.